This TCR beta chain was documented in a study of technical replicates of blood from a handful of donors. TCRdb's copy holds only in-frame clones and misses some; the assay was immunoSEQ multiplex PCR. The table includes about 93,000 clones, roughly 96% detected once. Sequencing was performed on T cells isolated from PBMCs. This TCR derives from a human donor in good health.

CDR3 region: CASSLGGLAVTDTQYF. CDR3 bases: TGTGCCAGCAGCTTGGGTGGGCTAGCGGTAACAGATACGCAGTATTTT. The chain couples TRBV5-4 to TRBJ2-3; 7 bases line up with TRBD2. The trim removed 0 bases at V and 3 bases at J, leaving 7 bases unmatched. The length of the CDR3 is 16 residues. Germline CDR1 reads SGHNT; CDR2 reads YYREEE (reference sequence). Combining the CDR3 with reference TRBV5-4 and TRBJ2-3 gives the whole variable domain ETGVTQSPTHLIKTRGQQVTLRCSSQSGHNTVSWYQQALGQGPQFIFQYYREEENGRGNFPPRFSGLQFPNYSSELNVNALELDDSALYLCASSLGGLAVTDTQYFGPGTRLTVL.